This T cell receptor beta chain was captured by sequencing in a study of T cell responses to AZD1222 COVID-19 vaccine. V lost 5 bases and J lost 4; bases outside the gene matches: 7. This CDR3 is 15 amino acids long. The germline V gene encodes CDR1 LNHDA and CDR2 SQIVND (reference sequence). Method: immunoSEQ multiplex PCR; TCRdb's copy keeps in-frame clones and lacks some. The data hold approximately 110,000 clones, with around 90% observed a single time. A remark on this clone: Its specificity is not known.

Study-level results: Regions 160-218 and 743-854 dominated among vaccine-associated CD4 TCRs spanning spike. Only a handful of AZD1222 recipients, more than five in all, had baseline seropositivity.

The sequencing used peripheral blood, collected on day 0 of AZD1222 vaccination. The receptor was isolated from an adult in good health. The chain employs TRBV19 and TRBJ2-1; TRBD2 matches at 8 bases. DNA of the CDR3: TGTGCCAGTAGTCTTAGCGGGAACCTATACAATGAGCAGTTCTTC. This translates into CASSLSGNLYNEQFF.